The 5 T cell receptor beta chains in this list originate from one sample, sequenced in a study of blood T cell repertoires in COVID-19. TCRdb's table, derived via immunoSEQ multiplex PCR, lists solely in-frame clones and lacks some. The data show roughly 93,000 clones, with 81% seen just once and roughly a tenth held by the top ten. Source material: peripheral blood. The receptors stem from a woman at least 80 years old with acute or convalescent COVID-19.

The V and J genes are TRBV4-1 and TRBJ1-2; no clear D gene. Germline CDR1 reads MGHRA; CDR2 reads YSYEKL. V shed 1 base and J shed 9 bases, with 15 bases lying between them. This CDR3 has 14 residues. CDR3 DNA sequence: TGCGCCAGCAGCCAAGTGGGAGGCAGGCGGAGCTACACCTTC. This encodes CASSQVGGRRSYTF.

V gene TRBV2 combines with J gene TRBJ1-5; D remains ambiguous. Trimming cost V 5 bases and J 3 bases, with 11 bases left between them. In germline, CDR1 is SNHLY, CDR2 FYNNEI. This CDR3 spans 14 amino acids. The CDR3 nucleotides read TGTGCCAGCAGTCCTCTGCAGTTCAATCAGCCCCAGCATTTT. Residues: CASSPLQFNQPQHF. Variable domain in full (rest from reference TRBV2 and TRBJ1-5): EPEVTQTPSHQVTQMGQEVILRCVPISNHLYFYWYRQILGQKVEFLVSFYNNEISEKSEIFDDQFSVERPDGSNFTLKIRSTKLEDSAMYFCASSPLQFNQPQHFGDGTRLSIL.

The sample holds a few counts of this clone. The chain employs TRBV12-3 or TRBV12-4 and TRBJ2-3; D perhaps matches TRBD2 (6 bases). The V gene lost 7 bases and the J gene lost 0 bases, with 8 bases spanning the gap. CDR3 length: 13 amino acids. The CDR3 spells CASTGASTDTQYF. Here the CDR3 DNA reads TGTGCCAGCACGGGAGCTAGCACAGATACGCAGTATTTT.

This sequence joins TRBV7-9 and TRBJ1-3; D is undetermined. Germline V lookup: CDR1 SEHNR, CDR2 FQNEAQ (reference sequence). V shed 3 bases and J shed 0 bases, with 12 bases lying between them. There are 16 residues in the CDR3. The CDR3 sequence is CASSLDYLHSGNTIYF. The CDR3 nucleotides are TGTGCCAGCAGCTTGGACTACCTCCACTCTGGAAACACCATATATTTT.

The chain carries TRBV6-2 or TRBV6-3 and TRBJ1-2; TRBD1 matches 9 bases. The germline CDR1 and CDR2 sequences are MNHEY and SVGEGT. The CDR3 is 13 residues long. V was clipped by 5 bases and J by 7 bases; unmatched bases: 5. The CDR3 region has the DNA TGTGCCAGCAGTCAAACAGGGGGCTCTGGCTACACCTTC. It encodes CASSQTGGSGYTF.